This T cell receptor beta chain was found in a study of T cell changes during pregnancy in multiple sclerosis. CDR3 length: 12 residues. The V gene's germline CDR1 is SNHLY and CDR2 FYNNEI. V gave up 0 bases and J gave up 5 bases, with 5 bases separating them. Method: immunoSEQ multiplex PCR; TCRdb's copy keeps in-frame clones and lacks some. The top ten hold 0.65% to 0.95% of the sample, which has 35,000 to 40,000 clones, roughly nine tenths seen once. The sample in question was CD4+ T cells from peripheral blood mononuclear cells, obtained after pregnancy. The V call is TRBV2, the J call TRBJ2-7, with no clear D. This TCR was recovered from a female donor in good health, enrolled as a control in a pregnancy study. Written as DNA, the CDR3 is TGTGCCAGCAGTGAAGCCTGGCACGAGCAGTACTTC. It translates to CASSEAWHEQYF. Drawing the rest from reference TRBV2 and TRBJ2-7, the complete variable domain is EPEVTQTPSHQVTQMGQEVILRCVPISNHLYFYWYRQILGQKVEFLVSFYNNEISEKSEIFDDQFSVERPDGSNFTLKIRSTKLEDSAMYFCASSEAWHEQYFGPGTRLTVT.